The 29 T cell receptor beta chains below all came from one sample that was sequenced in a study of OX40 agonist ivuxolimab in advanced cancers. Produced via immunoSEQ multiplex PCR; TCRdb's table is partial and in-frame only. Altogether approximately 52,000 clones are present, around 84% being singletons, with the ten largest covering roughly 1.1%. Sequences were derived from CD4+ or CD8+ T cells sorted from blood, sampled in a trial of the OX40 agonist ivuxolimab. Receptor source: an adult with an advanced solid tumor such as melanoma, head and neck, liver or kidney cancer.

The chain is built from TRBV19 and TRBJ2-2, with D hard to call. The V gene's germline CDR1 is LNHDA and CDR2 SQIVND (reference sequence). Trimming shortened V by 1 base and J by 3 bases, and 6 bases separated the two germline ends. This CDR3 spans 14 amino acids. The CDR3: CASSIGGYTGELFF. CDR3 nucleotides: TGTGCCAGTAGTATAGGGGGTTACACCGGGGAGCTGTTTTTT. Complete variable domain (other parts from reference TRBV19 and TRBJ2-2): DGGITQSPKYLFRKEGQNVTLSCEQNLNHDAMYWYRQDPGQGLRLIYYSQIVNDFQKGDIAEGYSVSREKKESFPLTVTSAQKNPTAFYLCASSIGGYTGELFFGEGSRLTVL.

This chain joins TRBV27 and TRBJ2-7, with 12 bases aligning to TRBD2. The V segment lost 8 bases and the J segment 3 bases; nucleotides outside the gene matches: 11. The CDR3 sequence is 16 residues long. Germline values: CDR1 MNHEY, CDR2 SMNVEV (reference sequence). The CDR3 DNA reads TGTGCCAGCCAACCCACTAGCGGGAGGCTCCTCTACGAGCAGTACTTC. The encoded protein is CASQPTSGRLLYEQYF.

A few counts support this clone. The J gene is TRBJ2-5, the V gene TRBV7-2; D call uncertain. V was pared by 1 base and J by 2 bases, with 5 bases between. The CDR3 has 13 residues. Germline V lookup: CDR1 SGHTA, CDR2 FQGNSA. The CDR3: CASSLGRQETQYF. The CDR3 DNA is TGTGCCAGCAGCTTAGGACGACAAGAGACCCAGTACTTC. The full variable domain, completed using reference TRBV7-2 and TRBJ2-5, is GAGVSQSPSNKVTEKGKDVELRCDPISGHTALYWYRQSLGQGLEFLIYFQGNSAPDKSGLPSDRFSAERTGGSVSTLTIQRTQQEDSAVYLCASSLGRQETQYFGPGTRLLVL.

The rearrangement uses TRBV7-2 and TRBJ2-2; 7 nucleotides agree with TRBD2. Germline CDR1 and CDR2: SGHTA and FQGNSA. The V gene end was trimmed by 1 base and the J gene end by 4 bases; junction bases not matched to a gene: 0. The CDR3 extends over 14 amino acids. The CDR3 nucleotides are TGTGCCAGCAGCTTAGGGACTAGCACCGGGGAGCTGTTTTTT. Translating it yields CASSLGTSTGELFF. Drawing the rest from reference TRBV7-2 and TRBJ2-2, the complete variable domain is GAGVSQSPSNKVTEKGKDVELRCDPISGHTALYWYRQSLGQGLEFLIYFQGNSAPDKSGLPSDRFSAERTGGSVSTLTIQRTQQEDSAVYLCASSLGTSTGELFFGEGSRLTVL.

The V call is TRBV10-2, the J call TRBJ2-3, with 10 positions matching TRBD2. In germline, CDR1 is WSHSY, CDR2 SAAADI. The CDR3 sequence is 15 residues long. V shed 8 bases, J shed 3 bases, and the junction held 8 bases outside the gene matches. The CDR3 reads CASRLAGVGTDTQYF. CDR3 nucleotides: TGCGCCAGCCGCCTAGCGGGGGTTGGTACAGATACGCAGTATTTT.

This chain links TRBV18 with TRBJ1-2; D not certain. This CDR3 has 13 residues. From germline, CDR1 is KGHSH and CDR2 LQKENI. V lost 3 bases, J lost 1 base, and 6 bases lay in between. The CDR3 region has the DNA TGTGCCAGCTCACCCGAGGATAACTATGGCTACACCTTC. This gives the protein CASSPEDNYGYTF. The variable domain in full, completed from reference TRBV18 and TRBJ1-2, reads NAGVMQNPRHLVRRRGQEARLRCSPMKGHSHVYWYRQLPEEGLKFMVYLQKENIIDESGMPKERFSAEFPKEGPSILRIQQVVRGDSAAYFCASSPEDNYGYTFGSGTRLTVV.

The chain links TRBV9 to TRBJ2-5; TRBD1 matches 11 bases. Germline assignment: CDR1 SGDLS and CDR2 YYNGEE. This CDR3 contains 18 residues. Trimming removed 1 base from V and 5 bases from J; junction bases left unmatched: 13. CDR3 bases: TGTGCCAGCAGCGTAAGGCCCGGGACAGGGGGGGTTAGGGAGACCCAGTACTTC. Protein product: CASSVRPGTGGVRETQYF.

The chain uses TRBV29-1 and TRBJ2-3, with 8 bases aligning to TRBD2. The CDR3 contains 13 residues. Germline V lookup: CDR1 SQVTM, CDR2 ANQGSEA. Trimming cost V 8 bases and J 1 base; bases outside gene matches: 5. The CDR3 sequence: CSLLREGTDTQYF. The CDR3 DNA reads TGCAGCCTTCTGCGGGAGGGCACAGATACGCAGTATTTT.

The chain employs TRBV5-4 and TRBJ1-4; D remains unclear. Deletions cut 0 bases from V and 5 bases from J, with 5 bases between. The CDR3 has 13 residues. CDR1 is SGHNT, CDR2 YYREEE, per germline (reference sequence). Written as DNA, the CDR3 is TGTGCCAGCAGCTTGGGGGAAAATGAAAAACTGTTTTTT. Residues: CASSLGENEKLFF.

The CDR3 loop is CASSFGVSQPQHF. CDR3 coding DNA: TGTGCCAGCAGCTTCGGCGTTTCGCAGCCCCAGCATTTT. V is TRBV7-2 and J is TRBJ1-5; D is uncertain. V was shortened by 3 bases and J by 7 bases, with 10 bases between the two germline ends. The V gene's germline CDR1 is SGHTA and CDR2 FQGNSA. This CDR3 contains 13 residues.

This sequence joins TRBV11-1 and TRBJ2-1, with TRBD2 matching over 7 bases. The CDR3 is made up of 13 amino acids. V shed 5 bases and J 7 bases; nucleotides not matched to a gene: 5. The germline CDR1 and CDR2 sequences are SGHAT and FQDESV (reference sequence). CDR3 bases: TGTGCCAGCAGCCTTGAGGGACTAAATGAGCAGTTCTTC. Translating gives CASSLEGLNEQFF.

The CDR3 DNA is TGTGCCAGCAGCTTAACACAGGGGGAATCACCCCTCCACTTT. Its protein product is CASSLTQGESPLHF. The chain combines TRBV7-3 with TRBJ1-6; 8 bases align to TRBD1. Germline CDR1 SGHTA, CDR2 FQGTGA. CDR3 length: 14 residues. With V trimmed by 0 bases and J by 10 bases, 2 bases remained unmatched.

The chain carries TRBV18 and TRBJ1-1; 8 bases match TRBD1. This CDR3 has 15 residues. Germline assignment: CDR1 KGHSH and CDR2 LQKENI. Trimming removed 3 bases from V and 2 bases from J; junction bases left unmatched: 5. Written as DNA, the CDR3 is TGTGCCAGCTCACCTCAGGGGACAGGTAACACTGAAGCTTTCTTT. This codes for CASSPQGTGNTEAFF.

The V gene is TRBV6-5, the J gene TRBJ2-3; 10 nucleotides agree with TRBD2. The germline V gene encodes CDR1 MNHEY and CDR2 SVGAGI. CDR3 length: 14 residues. V dropped 6 bases and J dropped 3; count of bases not matched to a gene: 3. CDR3 residues: CASSQREGTDTQYF. The CDR3 bases are TGTGCCAGCAGCCAGCGGGAGGGGACAGATACGCAGTATTTT.

J is TRBJ2-1 and V is TRBV7-3, with D possibly being TRBD2 (6 bases). V was trimmed by 2 bases and J by 9 bases, leaving 11 bases between them. This CDR3 is 13 amino acids long. Germline V gene lookup returns CDR1 SGHTA and CDR2 FQGTGA. The CDR3 DNA reads TGTGCCAGCAGCTTATCTTCGGGACTTGAGCAGTTCTTC. Its protein product is CASSLSSGLEQFF.

This chain uses TRBV6-6 with TRBJ2-3; D not resolved. V lost 2 bases to trimming and J lost 5 bases, with 8 bases between them. The CDR3 spans 13 residues. Germline-derived CDR1 and CDR2 are MNHNY and SVGAGI (reference sequence). The CDR3 region has the DNA TGTGCCAGCAGTTACAGGACGGAAGATACGCAGTATTTT. This sequence encodes CASSYRTEDTQYF.

This chain uses TRBV2 with TRBJ1-5; a weak D match, TRBD1 (5 bases). The V gene lost 7 bases and the J gene lost 0 bases, with 10 bases spanning the gap. The germline CDR1 and CDR2 sequences are SNHLY and FYNNEI. The CDR3 is made up of 14 amino acids. The CDR3 DNA follows: TGTGCCAGCAAGGACACGGATAGCAATCAGCCCCAGCATTTT. It encodes CASKDTDSNQPQHF.

This rearrangement joins TRBV11-3 to TRBJ2-7; 9 bases fit TRBD2. The CDR3 spans 17 residues. The ends lost 3 bases at V and 5 bases at J; junction bases unmatched: 14. Per germline, CDR1 SGHNT and CDR2 YENEEA. CDR3 DNA sequence: TGTGCCAGCAGCTTGGGGACTTGGGGTAGCGGGAGAAACGAGCAGTACTTC. This codes for CASSLGTWGSGRNEQYF.

V usage is TRBV29-1 and J usage is TRBJ1-3; D call uncertain. This CDR3 spans 13 amino acids. Germline CDR1 reads SQVTM; CDR2 reads ANQGSEA. The V end lost 6 bases, the J end lost 1 base, and 10 bases lay between the germline ends. The DNA for the CDR3 is TGCAGCGTACTCAAGGGATCTGGAAACACCATATATTTT. Translation gives CSVLKGSGNTIYF.

The chain is built from TRBV5-1 and TRBJ2-7, with D hard to call. Between the trimmed V and J ends, which lost 3 bases and 5 bases, there was a span of 9 bases. Germline V gene lookup returns CDR1 SGHRS and CDR2 YFSETQ. There are 12 residues in the CDR3. The CDR3 reads CASSSNMDEQYF. The CDR3 DNA reads as TGCGCCAGCAGCTCCAATATGGACGAGCAGTACTTC.

This chain links TRBV11-2 with TRBJ2-7, with TRBD1 identical over 7 bases. Trimming cost V 1 base and J 6 bases; bases outside gene matches: 3. Germline assignment: CDR1 SGHAT and CDR2 FQNNGV. The CDR3 length is 13 residues. The CDR3 nucleotides are TGTGCCAGCAGCTTAGCGCAGGGGGTCGAGCAGTACTTC. This codes for CASSLAQGVEQYF.

V gene TRBV18 combines with J gene TRBJ1-5, with D perhaps matching TRBD1 (6 bases). V was shortened by 4 bases and J by 0 bases, with 16 bases between the two germline ends. The length of the CDR3 is 17 residues. CDR1 KGHSH and CDR2 LQKENI come from the germline V gene. CDR3 nucleotide sequence: TGTGCCAGCTCACTGCTCCGGACAGAAGATAGCAATCAGCCCCAGCATTTT. This sequence encodes CASSLLRTEDSNQPQHF.

The genes are TRBV10-3 and TRBJ2-3; 11 nucleotides match TRBD2. CDR3 size: 15 residues. Germline assignment: CDR1 ENHRY and CDR2 SYGVKD. V lost 6 bases and J lost 3; bases outside the gene matches: 5. The CDR3 sequence is CAISHSGGVTDTQYF. DNA of the CDR3: TGTGCCATCAGCCATAGCGGGGGGGTGACAGATACGCAGTATTTT.

V usage is TRBV5-4 and J usage is TRBJ2-1, with 9 bases aligning to TRBD1. V shed 4 bases and J 3 bases; nucleotides not matched to a gene: 5. The CDR3 loop spans 15 amino acids. Germline CDR1 is SGHNT and CDR2 is YYREEE (reference sequence). The CDR3 is CASSRRDRVYNEQFF. CDR3 nucleotide sequence: TGTGCCAGCAGCCGCCGGGACAGGGTCTACAATGAGCAGTTCTTC.

This chain connects TRBV7-9 to TRBJ1-1, with 8 bases that match TRBD1. This CDR3 has 14 amino acids. With 10 bases clipped from V and 5 bases from J, the junction kept 12 bases outside the gene matches. CDR1 and CDR2 from the germline V gene are SEHNR and FQNEAQ (reference sequence). CDR3 nucleotides: TGTGCCATCGGATATGACAGGGGCAATACTGAAGCTTTCTTT. The encoded protein is CAIGYDRGNTEAFF.

This chain links TRBV6-5 with TRBJ2-2; D is unclear. CDR3 length equals 14 residues. CDR1 and CDR2 from the germline V gene are MNHEY and SVGAGI. V lost 10 bases, J lost 0 bases, and 12 bases lay in between. CDR3 DNA sequence: TGTGCCACCCACGACGGCGCGAACACCGGGGAGCTGTTTTTT. Protein sequence: CATHDGANTGELFF.

The chain carries TRBV5-5 and TRBJ2-7, with TRBD2 identical over 14 bases. Germline CDR1 is SGHKS and CDR2 is YYEKEE (reference sequence). With 5 bases clipped from V and 6 bases from J, the junction kept 7 bases outside the gene matches. The CDR3 is 15 residues long. The CDR3: CASSSGLAGGGEQYF. The DNA of the CDR3 is TGTGCCAGCAGTAGCGGACTAGCGGGAGGTGGCGAGCAGTACTTC.

V is TRBV11-2 and J is TRBJ2-3; D might be TRBD2 (6 bases). CDR1 and CDR2 (germline): SGHAT, FQNNGV. Trimming stripped 5 bases from V and 2 bases from J, with 11 bases between. This CDR3 spans 14 amino acids. The CDR3 sequence: CASSPRLDTDTQYF. The CDR3 region has the DNA TGTGCCAGCAGCCCCAGACTAGACACAGATACGCAGTATTTT.

The V gene is TRBV4-1, the J gene TRBJ1-1; D might be TRBD1 (5 bases). The V gene lost 0 bases and the J gene lost 4 bases, with 21 bases spanning the gap. CDR3 length equals 18 residues. Germline CDR1 MGHRA, CDR2 YSYEKL. The CDR3 is CASSQDLGGTGIPTEAFF. CDR3 coding DNA: TGCGCCAGCAGCCAAGATCTCGGAGGGACCGGGATCCCCACTGAAGCTTTCTTT.